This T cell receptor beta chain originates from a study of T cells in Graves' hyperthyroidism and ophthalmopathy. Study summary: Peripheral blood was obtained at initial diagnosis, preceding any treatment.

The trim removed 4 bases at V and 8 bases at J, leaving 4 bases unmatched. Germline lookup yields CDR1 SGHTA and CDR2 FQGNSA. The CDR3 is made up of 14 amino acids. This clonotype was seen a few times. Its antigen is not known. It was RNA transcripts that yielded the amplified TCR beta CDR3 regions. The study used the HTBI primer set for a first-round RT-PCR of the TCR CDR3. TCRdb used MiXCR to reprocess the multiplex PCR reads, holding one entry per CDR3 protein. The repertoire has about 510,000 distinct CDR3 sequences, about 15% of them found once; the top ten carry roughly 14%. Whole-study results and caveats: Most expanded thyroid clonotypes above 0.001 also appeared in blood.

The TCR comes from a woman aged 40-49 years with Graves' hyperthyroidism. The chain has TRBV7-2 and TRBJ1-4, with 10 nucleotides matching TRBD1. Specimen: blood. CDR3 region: CASSSGQGREKLFF. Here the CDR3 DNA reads TGTGCCAGCAGCTCGGGACAGGGGCGAGAAAAACTGTTTTTT.